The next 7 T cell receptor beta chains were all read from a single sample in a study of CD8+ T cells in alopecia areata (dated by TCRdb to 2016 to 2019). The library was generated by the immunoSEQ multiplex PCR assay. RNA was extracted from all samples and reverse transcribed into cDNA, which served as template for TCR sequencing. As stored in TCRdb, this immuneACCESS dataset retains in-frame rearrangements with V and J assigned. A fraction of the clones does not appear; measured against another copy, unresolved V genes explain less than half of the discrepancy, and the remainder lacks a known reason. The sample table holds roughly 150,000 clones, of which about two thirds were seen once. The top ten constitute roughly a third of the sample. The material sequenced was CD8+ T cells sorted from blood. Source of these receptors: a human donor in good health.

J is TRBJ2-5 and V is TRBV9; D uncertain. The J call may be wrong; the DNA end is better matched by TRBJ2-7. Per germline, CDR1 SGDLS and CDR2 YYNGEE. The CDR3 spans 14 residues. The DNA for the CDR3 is TGTGCCAGCAGCGAGTCGGGTAGCTCCTACGAGCAGTACTTC. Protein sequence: CASSESGSSYEQYF.

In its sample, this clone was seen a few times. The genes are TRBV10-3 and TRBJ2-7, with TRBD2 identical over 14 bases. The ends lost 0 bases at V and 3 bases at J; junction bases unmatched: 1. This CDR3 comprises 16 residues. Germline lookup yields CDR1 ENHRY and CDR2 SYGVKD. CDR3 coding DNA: TGTGCCATCAGTGAGTCTGGGACTAGCGGGAGCTACGAGCAGTACTTC. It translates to CAISESGTSGSYEQYF.

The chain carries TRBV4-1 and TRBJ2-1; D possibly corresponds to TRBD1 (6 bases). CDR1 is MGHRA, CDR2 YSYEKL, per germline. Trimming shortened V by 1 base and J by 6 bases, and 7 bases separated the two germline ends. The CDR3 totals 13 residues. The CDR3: CASSQGGGNEQFF. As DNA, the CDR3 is TGCGCCAGCAGCCAAGGAGGGGGCAATGAGCAGTTCTTC.

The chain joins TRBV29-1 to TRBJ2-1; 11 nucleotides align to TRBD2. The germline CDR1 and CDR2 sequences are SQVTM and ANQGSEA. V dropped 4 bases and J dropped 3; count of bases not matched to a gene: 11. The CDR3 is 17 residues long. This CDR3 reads CSVAGLGLADLYNEQFF. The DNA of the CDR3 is TGCAGCGTTGCCGGGTTGGGACTAGCGGACCTCTACAATGAGCAGTTCTTC.

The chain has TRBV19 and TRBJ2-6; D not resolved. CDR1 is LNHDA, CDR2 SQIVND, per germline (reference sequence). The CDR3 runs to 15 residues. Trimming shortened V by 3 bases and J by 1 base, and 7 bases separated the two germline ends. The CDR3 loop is CASSIDGSGANVLTF. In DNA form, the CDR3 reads TGTGCCAGTAGTATTGATGGATCTGGGGCCAACGTCCTGACTTTC.

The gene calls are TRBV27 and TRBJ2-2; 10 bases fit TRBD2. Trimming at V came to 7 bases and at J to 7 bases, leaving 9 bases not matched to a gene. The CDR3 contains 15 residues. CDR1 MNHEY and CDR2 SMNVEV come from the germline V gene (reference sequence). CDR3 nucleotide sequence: TGTGCCAGCACAGGTCTAGCGGGAGCGGTCGGGGAGCTGTTTTTT. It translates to CASTGLAGAVGELFF.

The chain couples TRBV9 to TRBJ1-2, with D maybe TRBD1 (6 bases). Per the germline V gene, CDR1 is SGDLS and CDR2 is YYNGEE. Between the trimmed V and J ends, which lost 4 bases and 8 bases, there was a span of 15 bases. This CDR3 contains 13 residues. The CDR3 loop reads CASSPPDSPGYTF. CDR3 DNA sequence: TGTGCCAGCAGCCCACCGGACAGCCCGGGCTACACCTTC.